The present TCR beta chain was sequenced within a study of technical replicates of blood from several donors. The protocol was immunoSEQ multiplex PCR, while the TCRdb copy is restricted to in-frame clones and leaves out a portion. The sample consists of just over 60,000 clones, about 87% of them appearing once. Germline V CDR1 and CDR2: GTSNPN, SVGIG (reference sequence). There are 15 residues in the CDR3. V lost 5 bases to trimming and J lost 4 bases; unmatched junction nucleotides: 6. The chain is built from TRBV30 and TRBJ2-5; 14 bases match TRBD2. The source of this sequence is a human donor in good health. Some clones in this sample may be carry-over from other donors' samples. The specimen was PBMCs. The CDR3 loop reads CAWCLGLAGVETQYF. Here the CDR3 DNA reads TGTGCCTGGTGCTTGGGACTAGCGGGAGTAGAGACCCAGTACTTC.